This T cell receptor beta chain was captured in a study of human T cells and chemical hapten exposure. At the level of the study: From small differences in pooled library volume came most of the variation in per-sample TCR yields.

The V gene lost 2 bases and the J gene lost 5 bases, with 12 bases spanning the gap. This CDR3 has 13 residues. Germline V gene lookup returns CDR1 GTSNPN and CDR2 SVGIG (reference sequence). This clonotype was observed a few times. Specified time point: pre-sensitization, week 0. The treatment denotes: therapeutic diphenylcyclopropenone sensitization with weekly scalp DPC. As handled by the study authors: Between about 23,224 and 700,000 TCRs appeared in each sample, and the median stood at about 100,000. TCRdb re-called the RACE reads through MiXCR, storing one row per CDR3 protein. TCRdb assigned the V and J calls; the authors' analysis was not used. The table includes about 93,000 distinct CDR3 sequences, 7.5% to 9.5% detected once.

The chain has TRBV30 and TRBJ2-5, with D possibly being TRBD1 (6 bases). The receptor was derived from a man aged 40-49 years with alopecia areata. Some clones in this sample may be carry-over from other donors' samples. The source was whole blood, collected in connection with sensitization to the hapten diphenylcyclopropenone (DPC). The CDR3 DNA reads TGTGCCTGGAGTACCAGGGGCTGGGAGACCCAGTACTTC. Its translation is CAWSTRGWETQYF.